The 17 T cell receptor beta chains presented below share a single source sample, sequenced in a study of cytomegalovirus exposure and HLA in healthy donors (dated by TCRdb to about 2017). Library creation used the immunoSEQ multiplex PCR assay. A mixture of 60 forward primers for TCR Vbeta segments and 13 reverse primers for TCR Jbeta segments was used in the multiplex PCR. The table comes from immuneACCESS by way of TCRdb, which keeps in-frame sequences with V and J called. Part of the clones is missing from these tables; in studies checked, under half for an unresolved V gene and the rest for unknown reasons. The sample table shows under 150,000 clones, and under 90% are seen once. The top ten clonotypes cover 2.5% of the sample. The sample taken for sequencing was PBMCs. These receptors were collected from a woman between 18 and 29 years old in good health and CMV-seronegative.

This clone was counted a single time. This sequence joins TRBV27 and TRBJ1-1; D not resolved. Germline V gene lookup returns CDR1 MNHEY and CDR2 SMNVEV (reference sequence). V was clipped by 6 bases and J by 4 bases, with 15 bases between them. The CDR3 consists of 14 residues. The CDR3 DNA reads as TGTGCCAGCAGGCTTCGGAGTGATATCACTGAAGCTTTCTTT. Its protein product is CASRLRSDITEAFF.

CDR3 protein: CASSATYSGTKYGYTF. CDR3 coding DNA: TGTGCCAGCAGCGCAACCTATTCCGGGACAAAATATGGCTACACCTTC. The chain links TRBV7-2 to TRBJ1-2; weak D call: TRBD1 (6 bases). The V gene's germline CDR1 is SGHTA and CDR2 FQGNSA. V was shortened by 5 bases and J by 5 bases, with 21 bases between the two germline ends. The CDR3 length is 16 residues.

The chain joins TRBV11-3 to TRBJ2-1, with TRBD2 matching over 16 bases. The ends lost 3 bases at V and 10 bases at J; junction bases unmatched: 6. The CDR3 covers 16 residues. Per the germline V gene, CDR1 is SGHNT and CDR2 is YENEEA. The CDR3 DNA sequence: TGTGCCAGCAGCTTGACGGGACTAGCGGGAGGGAACGAGCAGTTCTTC. Translating gives CASSLTGLAGGNEQFF.

The V and J genes are TRBV21-1 and TRBJ2-4; TRBD1 is taken as the D call from the table, unchecked against the DNA. TRBV21-1 has pseudogene status. The CDR3 sequence is 15 residues long. In DNA form, the CDR3 reads TGTGCCAGCAGCACACACGGGACAGGTAAGGACATTCAGTACTTC. It translates to CASSTHGTGKDIQYF.

This clone turned up a few times. The chain links TRBV6-1 to TRBJ1-3, with a weak D call TRBD1 (6 bases). CDR1 and CDR2 (germline): MNHNS, SASEGT. Between the trimmed V and J ends, which lost 4 bases and 1 base, there was a span of 14 bases. The CDR3 totals 16 residues. The CDR3 sequence is CASSGRTAISGNTIYF. CDR3 DNA: TGTGCCAGCAGTGGCCGGACAGCGATTTCTGGAAACACCATATATTTT.

The rearrangement joins TRBV7-8 to TRBJ2-2; TRBD1 is a possible D gene (7 bases). V shed 0 bases and J shed 5 bases, with 16 bases lying between them. The CDR3 runs to 17 residues. Germline-derived CDR1 and CDR2 are SGHVS and FQNEAQ. CDR3: CASSLAMEGARTGELFF. The CDR3 coding sequence is TGTGCCAGCAGCTTAGCGATGGAGGGGGCTAGGACCGGGGAGCTGTTTTTT.

The rearrangement links TRBV5-1 to TRBJ2-1; tentative D call: TRBD2 (5 bases). V was pared by 4 bases and J by 2 bases, with 7 bases between. This CDR3 is built from 13 residues. The V gene's germline CDR1 is SGHRS and CDR2 YFSETQ. The CDR3 is CASSAGTYNEQFF. Here the CDR3 DNA reads TGCGCCAGCAGCGCGGGCACCTACAATGAGCAGTTCTTC.

The V call is TRBV5-1, the J call TRBJ2-2; D is possibly TRBD1 (6 bases). This CDR3 region has 13 residues. Looked up from germline, CDR1 is SGHRS and CDR2 is YFSETQ. Trimming stripped 4 bases from V and 5 bases from J, with 9 bases between. The CDR3 spells CASSVQGTGELFF. The DNA for the CDR3 is TGCGCCAGCAGCGTACAGGGAACCGGGGAGCTGTTTTTT.

The rearrangement uses TRBV7-8 and TRBJ2-1, with D perhaps matching TRBD2 (7 bases). The V end lost 0 bases, the J end lost 6 bases, and 12 bases lay between the germline ends. The CDR3 totals 15 residues. Germline loops: CDR1 SGHVS, CDR2 FQNEAQ. The CDR3 spells CASSLAGGLSNEQFF. The CDR3, as DNA: TGTGCCAGCAGCTTAGCGGGGGGGCTCTCCAATGAGCAGTTCTTC.

This rearrangement joins TRBV27 to TRBJ1-5, with D possibly TRBD1 on 5 matching bases. In germline, CDR1 is MNHEY, CDR2 SMNVEV (reference sequence). V lost 3 bases to trimming and J lost 0 bases, with 9 bases between them. The CDR3 extends over 15 amino acids. CDR3 region: CASSLTDNSNQPQHF. The DNA for the CDR3 is TGTGCCAGCAGTTTGACAGATAATAGCAATCAGCCCCAGCATTTT.

V usage is TRBV2 and J usage is TRBJ2-1; 7 bases agree with TRBD1. V lost 11 bases and J lost 5; bases outside the gene matches: 12. Germline V gene data show CDR1 as SNHLY and CDR2 as FYNNEI. This CDR3 has 14 residues. The DNA of the CDR3 is TGTGCCGTCATCGACAGGGATGGCCACAATGAGCAGTTCTTC. Encoded protein: CAVIDRDGHNEQFF. Filled out from reference TRBV2 and TRBJ2-1, the complete variable domain reads EPEVTQTPSHQVTQMGQEVILRCVPISNHLYFYWYRQILGQKVEFLVSFYNNEISEKSEIFDDQFSVERPDGSNFTLKIRSTKLEDSAMYFCAVIDRDGHNEQFFGPGTRLTVL.

This rearrangement joins TRBV28 to TRBJ1-2; D is perhaps TRBD1 (5 bases). V was cut by 3 bases and J by 1 base, with 12 bases left in between. CDR3 length: 15 residues. CDR1 and CDR2 from the germline V gene are MDHEN and SYDVKM. DNA of the CDR3: TGTGCCAGCAGTTTCGGCGGGACGAATAACTATGGCTACACCTTC. Translating it yields CASSFGGTNNYGYTF.

The V call is TRBV6-5, the J call TRBJ1-6, with D possibly TRBD1 on 6 matching bases. The V end lost 8 bases, the J end lost 8 bases, and 13 bases lay between the germline ends. The CDR3 consists of 13 residues. Germline V gene lookup returns CDR1 MNHEY and CDR2 SVGAGI. The CDR3 region has the DNA TGTGCCAGCCAAGCAGGGGTTTATTCACCCCTCCACTTT. The encoded protein is CASQAGVYSPLHF.

This clone was found once. The CDR3 sequence is CASSLSRDEQFF. The CDR3 DNA follows: TGTGCCAGCTCTCTGAGTCGGGATGAGCAGTTCTTC. The V call is TRBV18, the J call TRBJ2-1; the D is unclear. Trimming shortened V by 6 bases and J by 8 bases, and 11 bases separated the two germline ends. The length of the CDR3 is 12 residues. Germline V gene lookup returns CDR1 KGHSH and CDR2 LQKENI.

V gene TRBV7-2 combines with J gene TRBJ1-1, with D perhaps matching TRBD1 (6 bases). This CDR3 is 15 amino acids long. Trimming stripped 2 bases from V and 5 bases from J, with 15 bases between. Germline V gene sequence: CDR1 SGHTA, CDR2 FQGNSA. CDR3 DNA: TGTGCCAGCAGCTTATATATTAACAGGGAAACTGAAGCTTTCTTT. This sequence encodes CASSLYINRETEAFF.

The chain recombines TRBV30 with TRBJ2-5; no clear D gene. This CDR3 has 13 amino acids. Trimming removed 2 bases at V and 10 bases at J, with 17 bases between. The germline V gene encodes CDR1 GTSNPN and CDR2 SVGIG (reference sequence). This CDR3 is CAWSLDSYVFQYF. The CDR3 region has the DNA TGTGCCTGGAGTTTAGACTCCTACGTCTTCCAGTACTTC.

There are a few counts of this clone. This rearrangement joins TRBV19 to TRBJ1-1; no clear D gene. Per germline, CDR1 LNHDA and CDR2 SQIVND (reference sequence). The CDR3 is 13 residues long. Trimming left V 7 bases short and J 1 base short, with 10 bases between. CDR3 residues: CASTRRANTEAFF. CDR3 DNA sequence: TGTGCCAGTACCAGGAGGGCGAACACTGAAGCTTTCTTT.